The 8 T cell receptor beta chains in this list originate from one sample, sequenced in a study of a mutant IDH1 vaccine in newly diagnosed glioma. Specified time point: week 47, end of study. Every single dose of the vaccine, 300 ug of mutant IDH1 20-mer peptide, came with topical imiquimod. No antigen is known for these receptors. Libraries were prepared by immunoSEQ multiplex PCR; TCRdb keeps only in-frame clonotypes and omits some of them. The sample holds around 65,000 clones; over 80% are singletons and the top ten take 3.8%. Material: PBMCs, obtained from a glioma patient whose treatment included an IDH1 peptide vaccine. These receptors came from a man in his thirties or forties with glioma.

The gene calls are TRBV7-8 and TRBJ1-2; TRBD1 is a possible D gene (6 bases). In germline, CDR1 is SGHVS, CDR2 FQNEAQ. This CDR3 comprises 14 residues. The ends were cut back, 1 base at V and 3 bases at J, with 9 bases in the middle. The CDR3 protein is CASSLGTADYGYTF. The CDR3 DNA is TGTGCCAGCAGCTTAGGGACAGCAGACTATGGCTACACCTTC.

This sequence joins TRBV9 and TRBJ1-6, with D maybe TRBD1 (6 bases). Germline values: CDR1 SGDLS, CDR2 YYNGEE. Trimming removed 3 bases from V and 7 bases from J, with 17 bases in between. The CDR3 length is 16 residues. The DNA of the CDR3 is TGTGCCAGCAGCGCCAGCCGGGGGGCATGGAATTCACCCCTCCACTTT. Translation: CASSASRGAWNSPLHF.

This chain joins TRBV27 and TRBJ1-6, with a possible D match to TRBD1 (5 bases). V was trimmed by 2 bases and J by 7 bases, leaving 6 bases between them. The CDR3 runs to 13 residues. From germline, CDR1 is MNHEY and CDR2 SMNVEV (reference sequence). CDR3 sequence reads: CASSLQGNSPLHF. Here the CDR3 DNA reads TGTGCCAGCAGTTTACAGGGAAATTCACCCCTCCACTTT.

The V and J genes are TRBV6-5 and TRBJ2-7, with unresolved D. V was cut by 0 bases and J by 4 bases, with 10 bases left in between. CDR1 and CDR2 (germline): MNHEY, SVGAGI. This CDR3 contains 14 residues. This chain's CDR3 is CASSYSKGGYEQYF. CDR3 DNA: TGTGCCAGCAGTTACTCGAAAGGCGGATACGAGCAGTACTTC.

CDR3: CASSKLTYGYTF. The CDR3 nucleotides are TGTGCCAGCAGCAAACTGACTTATGGCTACACCTTC. The gene calls are TRBV21-1 and TRBJ1-2. TRBV21-1 is a pseudogene. This CDR3 contains 12 residues.

This chain links TRBV6-5 with TRBJ2-7, with 7 nucleotides matching TRBD1. Germline CDR1 is MNHEY and CDR2 is SVGAGI. V lost 5 bases to trimming and J lost 3 bases; unmatched junction nucleotides: 10. This CDR3 contains 15 residues. As DNA, the CDR3 is TGTGCCAGCAGTACTCCTGGACAGGCCCACTACGAGCAGTACTTC. Protein sequence: CASSTPGQAHYEQYF.

The V gene is TRBV27, the J gene TRBJ2-1, with 7 positions matching TRBD2. Germline loops: CDR1 MNHEY, CDR2 SMNVEV (reference sequence). Trimming removed 5 bases from V and 3 bases from J; junction bases left unmatched: 10. CDR3 size: 16 residues. Here the CDR3 DNA reads TGTGCCAGCAGTCCGGGGAGAGCGGGGAACTACAATGAGCAGTTCTTC. Protein: CASSPGRAGNYNEQFF.

The sample holds one count of this clone. This chain connects TRBV9 to TRBJ2-3, with a possible D match to TRBD2 (6 bases). The length of the CDR3 is 15 residues. V dropped 0 bases and J dropped 0 bases, with 8 bases sitting between them. The germline V gene encodes CDR1 SGDLS and CDR2 YYNGEE. The CDR3 DNA reads as TGTGCCAGCAGCGTAGTGGGGGGAAGCACAGATACGCAGTATTTT. This gives the protein CASSVVGGSTDTQYF. Variable domain in full (rest from reference TRBV9 and TRBJ2-3): DSGVTQTPKHLITATGQRVTLRCSPRSGDLSVYWYQQSLDQGLQFLIQYYNGEERAKGNILERFSAQQFPDLHSELNLSSLELGDSALYFCASSVVGGSTDTQYFGPGTRLTVL.